These 16 T cell receptor beta chains were sequenced from one sample in a study of OX40 agonist ivuxolimab in advanced cancers. TCRdb keeps only in-frame clones here, not all; method: immunoSEQ multiplex PCR. Of 70,000 to 75,000 clones in the sample, around 86% were seen once. The sequenced sample was CD4+ or CD8+ T cells sorted from blood, obtained in a trial of the OX40 agonist ivuxolimab. These receptor sequences come from an adult with an advanced solid tumor such as melanoma, head and neck, liver or kidney cancer.

This clone showed up just once. The chain's CDR3 is CASSPKVTSGEQFF. CDR3 nucleotide sequence: TGTGCCAGCAGCCCTAAGGTTACTAGCGGTGAGCAGTTCTTC. V is TRBV7-3 and J is TRBJ2-1, with 8 bases fitting TRBD2. Germline CDR1 SGHTA, CDR2 FQGTGA. The trim removed 5 bases at V and 9 bases at J, leaving 9 bases unmatched. This CDR3 contains 14 residues. Looking up the rest from reference TRBV7-3 and TRBJ2-1 gives the full variable domain: GAGVSQTPSNKVTEKGKYVELRCDPISGHTALYWYRQSLGQGPEFLIYFQGTGAADDSGLPNDRFFAVRPEGSVSTLKIQRTERGDSAVYLCASSPKVTSGEQFFGPGTRLTVL.

The gene calls are TRBV7-3 and TRBJ1-1; TRBD1 is a possible D gene (5 bases). This CDR3 is 13 amino acids long. Trimming took off 4 bases at V and 5 bases at J, with 11 bases between the two ends. Germline V lookup: CDR1 SGHTA, CDR2 FQGTGA. As DNA, the CDR3 is TGTGCCAGCAGCTCCACGACAGAAACTGAAGCTTTCTTT. Its protein product is CASSSTTETEAFF.

CDR3 DNA: TGTGCCAGCTCACCACTGGGGACAGGGAGCAACGAGCAGTACTTC. Protein sequence: CASSPLGTGSNEQYF. This chain joins TRBV18 and TRBJ2-7, with 9 bases aligning to TRBD1. CDR1 is KGHSH and CDR2 is LQKENI in the germline V gene. The CDR3 has 15 amino acids. V lost 1 base and J lost 5; bases outside the gene matches: 6.

CDR3 sequence: CASSGRANEQFF. The CDR3 DNA follows: TGTGCCAGCAGCGGGAGGGCGAATGAGCAGTTCTTC. The chain employs TRBV6-1 and TRBJ2-1; the match to TRBD2 covers 8 bases. Germline V gene sequence: CDR1 MNHNS, CDR2 SASEGT. The CDR3 is 12 amino acids. V lost 6 bases, J lost 7 bases, and 2 bases stayed unmatched.

The genes are TRBV29-1 and TRBJ1-1; TRBD1 might be the D (5 bases). The CDR3 runs 14 residues. Germline V CDR1 and CDR2: SQVTM, ANQGSEA. V was pared by 6 bases and J by 2 bases, with 16 bases between. The CDR3 nucleotides read TGCAGCGTAAAAGCCCGGGGGGTAAACACTGAAGCTTTCTTT. Its translation: CSVKARGVNTEAFF.

The rearrangement joins TRBV11-1 to TRBJ1-5; no firm D call. Trimming removed 5 bases at V and 5 bases at J, with 10 bases between. From germline, CDR1 is SGHAT and CDR2 FQDESV (reference sequence). CDR3 size: 13 residues. CDR3 amino acids: CASSLDGDQPQHF. CDR3 DNA: TGTGCCAGCAGCCTCGACGGAGATCAGCCCCAGCATTTT.

This sequence joins TRBV4-3 and TRBJ2-1, with 7 bases that match TRBD1. The CDR3 extends over 15 amino acids. Germline V gene sequence: CDR1 LGHNA, CDR2 YSLEER. With 2 bases clipped from V and 6 bases from J, the junction kept 7 bases outside the gene matches. In DNA, the CDR3 is TGCGCCAGCAGCCAACGACAGGGTCCGGGCAATGAGCAGTTCTTC. It codes for CASSQRQGPGNEQFF.

This clone was counted a single time. This rearrangement joins TRBV4-2 to TRBJ2-7; D is unclear. The ends were cut back, 4 bases at V and 0 bases at J, with 13 bases in the middle. The CDR3 loop spans 15 amino acids. CDR1 and CDR2 (germline): LGHNA, YNFKEQ. The CDR3 DNA is TGTGCCAGCAGCCCCCGTTCAGGTTACTCCTACGAGCAGTACTTC. This codes for CASSPRSGYSYEQYF.

The chain combines TRBV28 with TRBJ2-1; no definite D call. The CDR3 is 15 amino acids. V lost 6 bases and J 0 bases, leaving 12 bases between the germline ends. Germline CDR1 reads MDHEN; CDR2 reads SYDVKM. Here the CDR3 reads CASSPPRSSYNEQFF. Written as DNA, the CDR3 is TGTGCCAGCAGCCCCCCCCGGAGCTCCTACAATGAGCAGTTCTTC.

The rearrangement joins TRBV7-9 to TRBJ2-7; possibly TRBD1 for D (6 bases). In germline, CDR1 is SEHNR, CDR2 FQNEAQ (reference sequence). The germline V and J ends were trimmed by 4 bases and 4 bases, with 11 bases remaining between them. This CDR3 comprises 13 residues. CDR3: CASSWTAFYEQYF. For the CDR3, the DNA is TGTGCCAGCAGCTGGACAGCGTTTTACGAGCAGTACTTC.

V usage is TRBV9 and J usage is TRBJ2-2; D is undetermined. V dropped 4 bases and J dropped 2 bases, with 12 bases sitting between them. CDR3 length: 15 residues. Germline lookup yields CDR1 SGDLS and CDR2 YYNGEE. Here the CDR3 DNA reads TGTGCCAGCAGCCGGTCCGGAGTCAACACCGGGGAGCTGTTTTTT. It is translated as CASSRSGVNTGELFF.

The rearrangement joins TRBV7-2 to TRBJ2-6; no reliable D call. The CDR3 extends over 16 amino acids. The germline V and J ends were trimmed by 0 bases and 1 base, with 7 bases remaining between them. Germline CDR1 SGHTA, CDR2 FQGNSA. DNA of the CDR3: TGTGCCAGCAGCTTAGCAGGCGGTTCTGGGGCCAACGTCCTGACTTTC. This codes for CASSLAGGSGANVLTF.

This clone has only one observation. The chain is built from TRBV7-9 and TRBJ2-2; D gene uncertain. Deletions cut 5 bases from V and 0 bases from J, with 7 bases between. The CDR3 totals 14 residues. Germline V gene sequence: CDR1 SEHNR, CDR2 FQNEAQ (reference sequence). CDR3 protein: CASSQDSNTGELFF. In DNA form, the CDR3 reads TGTGCCAGCAGCCAAGACTCGAACACCGGGGAGCTGTTTTTT.

The rearrangement uses TRBV7-9 and TRBJ1-1; weak D call: TRBD1 (5 bases). Trimming took 1 base from V and 0 from J, leaving 6 bases between them. This CDR3 is 14 amino acids long. Germline lookup yields CDR1 SEHNR and CDR2 FQNEAQ (reference sequence). The DNA for the CDR3 is TGTGCCAGCAGCTTAGGGGGGTTGAACACTGAAGCTTTCTTT. It is translated as CASSLGGLNTEAFF.

This clone was seen only once. The gene calls are TRBV6-5 and TRBJ2-7; TRBD2 is a possible D gene (5 bases). Germline lookup yields CDR1 MNHEY and CDR2 SVGAGI. The CDR3 is made up of 16 amino acids. The V gene lost 0 bases and the J gene lost 7 bases, with 19 bases spanning the gap. In DNA form, the CDR3 reads TGTGCCAGCAGTTACTCAGCTAGCAATGGGATTGGGGAGCAGTACTTC. It encodes CASSYSASNGIGEQYF.

This chain links TRBV6-5 with TRBJ2-2; the D gene could be TRBD1 or TRBD2 (5 bases each). CDR1 is MNHEY and CDR2 is SVGAGI in the germline V gene. The CDR3 runs 12 residues. Trimming shortened V by 5 bases and J by 6 bases, and 7 bases separated the two germline ends. The CDR3 sequence: CASSRGPGELFF. The CDR3 nucleotides read TGTGCCAGCAGTAGGGGACCCGGGGAGCTGTTTTTT.